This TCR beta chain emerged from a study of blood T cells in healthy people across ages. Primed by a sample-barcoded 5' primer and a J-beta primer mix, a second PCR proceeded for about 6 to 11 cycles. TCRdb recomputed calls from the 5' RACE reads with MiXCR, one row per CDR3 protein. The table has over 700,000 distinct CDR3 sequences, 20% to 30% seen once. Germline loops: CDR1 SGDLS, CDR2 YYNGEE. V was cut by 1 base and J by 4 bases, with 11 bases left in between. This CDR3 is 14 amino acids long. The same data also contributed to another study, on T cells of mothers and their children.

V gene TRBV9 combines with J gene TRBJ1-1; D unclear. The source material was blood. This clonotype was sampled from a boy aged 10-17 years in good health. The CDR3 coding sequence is TGTGCCAGCAGCGTACCCTCCCCCGGCACTGAAGCTTTCTTT. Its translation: CASSVPSPGTEAFF.